The source of this T cell receptor (beta chain) is a study of T-cell reconstitution after alpha-beta-depleted transplantation in children. This clonotype was seen ten or more times. The library targeted TCRbeta and was prepared with unique molecular identifiers. TCRdb re-derived calls from the PCR reads in MiXCR, one entry per CDR3 protein. The sample records some 400,000 distinct CDR3 sequences, over 20% being singletons. V lost 0 bases and J lost 5; bases outside the gene matches: 7. The germline gives CDR1 LGHNA, CDR2 YSLEER. The length of the CDR3 is 17 residues. The sequence derives from a human donor who donated a stem cell graft to a child with acute myeloid leukemia. The chain couples TRBV4-3 to TRBJ2-2, with 9 bases lining up with TRBD2. The sequencing used PBMCs from the stem cell graft donor, collected from the stem cell graft. CDR3 coding DNA: TGCGCCAGCAGCCAAGATTCGGGGAGCGGGAGGACCGGGGAGCTGTTTTTT. Protein sequence: CASSQDSGSGRTGELFF.